This entry is about one TCR beta chain. Antigen unknown. The CDR3 extends over 15 amino acids. The V gene end was trimmed by 3 bases and the J gene end by 5 bases; junction bases not matched to a gene: 6. Germline CDR1 reads SGHDN; CDR2 reads FVKESK. This sample was taken from a study of blood T cells in healthy people across ages. It was with a sample-barcoded 5' primer and a J-beta primer mix that a second PCR of about 7 to 12 cycles was run. Tagging of each cDNA molecule was performed by a template-switch adaptor with 12 random nucleotides. From the 5' RACE reads, TCRdb called clonotypes with MiXCR, one entry per CDR3 protein. In the table there are about 640,000 distinct CDR3 sequences, about 54% of which are singletons. General study points: The long-lived group displayed more naive CD4+ cells, plus higher diversity, than the aged donors did.

Sequencing input: blood. The chain couples TRBV14 to TRBJ2-5, with 10 bases aligning to TRBD2. The clonotype was recovered from a man in his 60s in good health. The CDR3 here is CASSQAGLAMETQYF. CDR3 DNA: TGTGCCAGCAGCCAGGCGGGACTAGCGATGGAGACCCAGTACTTC.